The 9 T cell receptor beta chains listed next were all sequenced from one sample in a study of identifying expanded T cells in peripheral blood. Assay used: immunoSEQ multiplex PCR; TCRdb lists only in-frame clones, some missing. The top ten hold about a fifth of the sample, which has 55,000 to 80,000 clones, around 83% seen once. Sequencing was done on a sample of blood. Receptors originate from a person aged 18 to 75 in good health.

The chain couples TRBV6-5 to TRBJ2-7; no firm D call. Germline V gene lookup returns CDR1 MNHEY and CDR2 SVGAGI. This CDR3 spans 11 amino acids. The germline V and J ends were trimmed by 8 bases and 0 bases, with 5 bases remaining between them. For the CDR3, the DNA is TGTGCCAGCGGGGACTCCTACGAGCAGTACTTC. It yields the protein CASGDSYEQYF.

This rearrangement joins TRBV7-8 to TRBJ1-1, with D uncertain. V was trimmed by 5 bases and J by 1 base, leaving 8 bases between them. Germline CDR1 and CDR2: SGHVS and FQNEAQ. The CDR3 covers 13 residues. The CDR3 spells CASSPTRNTEAFF. CDR3 DNA: TGTGCCAGCAGCCCGACTCGGAACACTGAAGCTTTCTTT. The variable domain in full, completed from reference TRBV7-8 and TRBJ1-1, reads GAGVSQSPRYKVAKRGQDVALRCDPISGHVSLFWYQQALGQGPEFLTYFQNEAQLDKSGLPSDRFFAERPEGSVSTLKIQRTQQEDSAVYLCASSPTRNTEAFFGQGTRLTVV.

The chain couples TRBV30 to TRBJ2-1; 10 bases map to TRBD2. The CDR3 is made up of 15 amino acids. CDR1 GTSNPN and CDR2 SVGIG come from the germline V gene (reference sequence). The V segment lost 2 bases and the J segment 3 bases; nucleotides outside the gene matches: 4. CDR3 DNA sequence: TGTGCCTGGAGTCCAGCGGGAGGGAACTACAATGAGCAGTTCTTC. It yields the protein CAWSPAGGNYNEQFF. The entire variable domain, with the rest obtained from reference TRBV30 and TRBJ2-1, is as follows: SQTIHQWPATLVQPVGSPLSLECTVEGTSNPNLYWYRQAAGRGLQLLFYSVGIGQISSEVPQNLSASRPQDRQFILSSKKLLLSDSGFYLCAWSPAGGNYNEQFFGPGTRLTVL.

The rearrangement links TRBV5-1 to TRBJ1-4; D is unclear. The V end lost 0 bases, the J end lost 5 bases, and 14 bases lay between the germline ends. Germline V lookup: CDR1 SGHRS, CDR2 YFSETQ. CDR3 length equals 16 residues. CDR3 sequence reads: CASSLGTYRLNEKLFF. In DNA form, the CDR3 reads TGCGCCAGCAGCTTGGGCACTTACAGACTCAATGAAAAACTGTTTTTT.

The CDR3 here is CASSPTGTYNEQFF. In DNA, the CDR3 is TGTGCCAGCTCACCAACAGGGACCTACAATGAGCAGTTCTTC. The gene calls are TRBV18 and TRBJ2-1; possible D gene TRBD1, 6 bases. Germline CDR1 is KGHSH and CDR2 is LQKENI. V lost 2 bases to trimming and J lost 2 bases, with 7 bases between them. The CDR3 extends over 14 amino acids.

This rearrangement joins TRBV5-6 to TRBJ1-4; perhaps TRBD1 as D (5 bases). The CDR3 loop spans 13 amino acids. Trimming removed 2 bases from V and 6 bases from J, with 8 bases in between. In germline, CDR1 is SGHDT, CDR2 YYEEEE. The CDR3 here is CASSFTGDEKLFF. CDR3 bases: TGTGCCAGCAGCTTCACAGGCGATGAAAAACTGTTTTTT. Full variable domain (rest looked up from reference TRBV5-6 and TRBJ1-4): DAGVTQSPTHLIKTRGQQVTLRCSPKSGHDTVSWYQQALGQGPQFIFQYYEEEERQRGNFPDRFSGHQFPNYSSELNVNALLLGDSALYLCASSFTGDEKLFFGSGTQLSVL.

The chain has TRBV15 and TRBJ2-1; D is perhaps TRBD1 (6 bases). Germline loops: CDR1 LNHNV, CDR2 YYDKDF (reference sequence). There are 15 residues in the CDR3. The V and J ends lost 1 base and 9 bases respectively, with 16 bases between them. CDR3 sequence: CATSRVPKVRGEQFF. The DNA of the CDR3 is TGTGCCACCAGCAGAGTACCGAAGGTCAGGGGTGAGCAGTTCTTC.

The V and J genes are TRBV4-2 and TRBJ2-2; 8 nucleotides line up with TRBD1. This CDR3 is built from 16 residues. The germline CDR1 and CDR2 sequences are LGHNA and YNFKEQ. J lost 2 bases, V lost 4 bases, and 6 bases had no gene match. The CDR3 reads CASSPRTGTNTGELFF. As DNA, the CDR3 is TGTGCCAGCAGCCCGCGGACAGGGACTAACACCGGGGAGCTGTTTTTT.

This chain connects TRBV6-1 to TRBJ1-2; D call uncertain. The CDR3 extends over 12 amino acids. The germline V and J ends were trimmed by 5 bases and 4 bases, with 8 bases remaining between them. Germline CDR1 reads MNHNS; CDR2 reads SASEGT. For the CDR3, the DNA is TGTGCCAGCAGTTATGGACCCTATGGCTACACCTTC. This encodes CASSYGPYGYTF.